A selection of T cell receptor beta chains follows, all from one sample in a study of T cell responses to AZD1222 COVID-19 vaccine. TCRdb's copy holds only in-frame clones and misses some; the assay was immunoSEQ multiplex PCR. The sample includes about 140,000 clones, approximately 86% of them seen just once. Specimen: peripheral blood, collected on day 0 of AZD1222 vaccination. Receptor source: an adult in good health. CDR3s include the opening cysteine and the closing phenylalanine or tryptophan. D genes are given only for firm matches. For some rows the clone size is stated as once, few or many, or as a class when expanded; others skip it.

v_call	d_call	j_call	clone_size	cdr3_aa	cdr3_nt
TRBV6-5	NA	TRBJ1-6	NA	CASSYSDGRNSPLHF	TGTGCCAGCAGTTACTCGGACGGACGGAATTCACCCCTCCACTTT
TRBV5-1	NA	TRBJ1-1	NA	CASSSLPVNTEAFF	TGCGCCAGCAGCTCACTACCCGTGAACACTGAAGCTTTCTTT
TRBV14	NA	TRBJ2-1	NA	CASSLRRGDEQFF	TGTGCCAGCAGCCTTAGGAGGGGGGATGAGCAGTTCTTC
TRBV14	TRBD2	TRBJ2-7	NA	CASSQDFIGLVASGYEQYF	TGTGCCAGCAGCCAAGATTTTATAGGTCTTGTGGCTAGCGGGTACGAGCAGTACTTC
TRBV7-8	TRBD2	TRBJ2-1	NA	CASSGSGRGYNEQFF	TGTGCCAGCAGCGGAAGCGGGAGAGGGTACAATGAGCAGTTCTTC
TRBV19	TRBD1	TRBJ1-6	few	CASATGIRNSPLHF	TGTGCCAGTGCGACAGGGATACGTAATTCACCCCTCCACTTT
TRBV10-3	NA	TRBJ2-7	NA	CAISDYEQYF	TGTGCCATCTCAGATTACGAGCAGTACTTC
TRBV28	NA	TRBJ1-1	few	CASSLGRTAEAFF	TGTGCCAGCAGTTTAGGGAGGACTGCTGAAGCTTTCTTT
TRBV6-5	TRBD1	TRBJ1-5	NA	CASSRDSNGPQHF	TGTGCCAGCAGCCGGGACAGCAACGGACCCCAGCATTTT
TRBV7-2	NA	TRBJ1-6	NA	CASRGTESSYNSPLHF	TGTGCCAGCAGGGGAACAGAGAGCTCCTATAATTCACCCCTCCACTTT
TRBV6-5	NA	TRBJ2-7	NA	CASSASEGYEQYF	TGTGCCAGCAGCGCGAGCGAAGGGTACGAGCAGTACTTC
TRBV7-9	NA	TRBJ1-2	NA	CASSLAGMVTVYNYGYTF	TGTGCCAGCAGCTTAGCGGGTATGGTGACTGTCTATAACTATGGCTACACCTTC
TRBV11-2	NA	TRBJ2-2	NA	CASSLERAGELFF	TGTGCCAGCAGCTTAGAACGGGCCGGGGAGCTGTTTTTT
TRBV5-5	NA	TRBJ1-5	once	CASSSEGGAWNQPQHF	TGTGCCAGCAGCTCGGAGGGTGGGGCTTGGAATCAGCCCCAGCATTTT
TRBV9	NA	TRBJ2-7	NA	CASSVGGPYEQYF	TGTGCCAGCAGCGTAGGAGGACCTTACGAGCAGTACTTC
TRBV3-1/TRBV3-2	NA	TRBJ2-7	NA	CASSQDSQGTKKKGEQYF	TGTGCCAGCAGCCAAGATTCCCAGGGGACCAAAAAGAAGGGCGAGCAGTACTTC
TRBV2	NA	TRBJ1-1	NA	CASRLYGTEAFF	TGTGCCAGCAGACTCTACGGGACTGAAGCTTTCTTT
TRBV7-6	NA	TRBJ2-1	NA	CASSPLSHSVGVGNEQFF	TGTGCCAGCAGCCCTCTCAGTCATTCAGTGGGAGTTGGCAATGAGCAGTTCTTC
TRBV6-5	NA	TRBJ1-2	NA	CASSYRQGTGYTF	TGTGCCAGCAGTTACAGGCAGGGTACTGGCTACACCTTC
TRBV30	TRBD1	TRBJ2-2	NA	CAWDRSRDSSTGELFF	TGTGCCTGGGATCGGAGCCGGGACAGCAGCACCGGGGAGCTGTTTTTT
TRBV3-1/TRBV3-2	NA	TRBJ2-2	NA	CASSQAQGTGELFF	TGTGCCAGCAGCCAAGCACAGGGCACCGGGGAGCTGTTTTTT
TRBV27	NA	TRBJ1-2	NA	CASSRTAEGVGGYTF	TGTGCCAGCAGTCGAACCGCGGAGGGGGTAGGCGGCTACACCTTC
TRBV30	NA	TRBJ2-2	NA	CAWREVVDGELFF	TGTGCCTGGAGGGAGGTTGTTGACGGGGAGCTGTTTTTT
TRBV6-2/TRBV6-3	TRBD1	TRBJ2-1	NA	CASSDLDRAEEFF	TGTGCCAGCAGTGACTTGGACAGGGCAGAGGAGTTCTTC
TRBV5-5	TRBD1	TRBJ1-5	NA	CASSSTFRDRVSNQPQHF	TGTGCCAGCAGCTCAACCTTCCGGGACAGGGTTAGCAATCAGCCCCAGCATTTT
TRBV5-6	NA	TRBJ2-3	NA	CASSLRITDTQYF	TGTGCCAGCAGCTTGAGAATAACGGATACGCAGTATTTT
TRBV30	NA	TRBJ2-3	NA	CAFKGTDTQYF	TGTGCCTTCAAGGGCACAGATACGCAGTATTTT
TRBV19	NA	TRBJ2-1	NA	CASSSRFGGEFF	TGTGCCAGTAGTTCCCGATTCGGGGGAGAGTTCTTC
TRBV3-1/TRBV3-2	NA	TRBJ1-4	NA	CASTPKRAVGDGTNEKLFF	TGTGCCAGCACCCCCAAGCGGGCGGTGGGCGATGGGACTAATGAAAAACTGTTTTTT
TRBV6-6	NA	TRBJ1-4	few	CASTLVGKLFF	TGTGCCAGCACCCTCGTCGGAAAACTGTTTTTT
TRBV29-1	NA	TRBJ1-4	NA	CSARGNEKLFF	TGCAGCGCAAGGGGGAATGAAAAACTGTTTTTT
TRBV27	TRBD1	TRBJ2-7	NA	CASSLSGQGLYEQYF	TGTGCCAGCAGTTTATCGGGACAGGGACTTTACGAGCAGTACTTC
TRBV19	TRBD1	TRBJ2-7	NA	CASSSTGLSYEQYF	TGTGCCAGTAGCTCGACAGGGCTAAGCTACGAGCAGTACTTC
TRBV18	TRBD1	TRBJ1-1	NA	CASSSSSPGTANTEAFF	TGTGCCAGCTCATCGTCGTCCCCCGGGACAGCAAACACTGAAGCTTTCTTT
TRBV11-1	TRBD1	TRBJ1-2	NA	CASSRGQTNYGYTF	TGTGCCAGCAGCCGGGGACAGACAAACTATGGCTACACCTTC
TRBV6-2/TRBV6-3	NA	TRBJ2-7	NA	CASSYSVYEQYF	TGTGCCAGCAGTTACTCGGTCTACGAGCAGTACTTC
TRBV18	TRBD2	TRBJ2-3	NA	CASSLRTSGRWSADTQYF	TGTGCCAGCTCACTAAGGACTAGCGGGAGATGGAGTGCGGATACGCAGTATTTT
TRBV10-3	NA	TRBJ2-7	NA	CAISAASFYEQYF	TGTGCCATCAGTGCGGCTAGCTTCTACGAGCAGTACTTC
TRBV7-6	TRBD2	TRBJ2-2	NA	CASSLVLAGGTGELFF	TGTGCCAGCAGCTTAGTTCTAGCGGGCGGCACCGGGGAGCTGTTTTTT
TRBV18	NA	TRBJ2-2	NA	CASSPPGTSDTGELFF	TGTGCCAGCTCACCGCCCGGGACATCGGACACCGGGGAGCTGTTTTTT
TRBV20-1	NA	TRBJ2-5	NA	CSASVVQETQYF	TGCAGTGCTAGTGTCGTCCAAGAGACCCAGTACTTC
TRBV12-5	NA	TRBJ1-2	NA	CASGRLGSYTF	TGTGCTAGTGGGAGACTGGGAAGTTACACCTTC
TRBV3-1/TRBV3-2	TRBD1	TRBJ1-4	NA	CASSHIGGAEKLFF	TGTGCCAGCAGCCACATAGGGGGCGCGGAAAAACTGTTTTTT
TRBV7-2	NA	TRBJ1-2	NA	CASSSYPPRSAGYTF	TGTGCCAGCAGCTCCTACCCCCCGAGGAGTGCCGGCTACACCTTC
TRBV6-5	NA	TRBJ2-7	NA	CASSSNSVYEQYF	TGTGCCAGCAGTTCTAATAGCGTCTACGAGCAGTACTTC
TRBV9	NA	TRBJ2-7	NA	CASSLGTASSYEQYF	TGTGCCAGCAGCCTGGGGACGGCCTCCTCCTACGAGCAGTACTTC
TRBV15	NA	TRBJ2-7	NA	CATSRAATYEQYF	TGTGCCACCAGCAGAGCGGCTACCTACGAGCAGTACTTC
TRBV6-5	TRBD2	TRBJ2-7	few	CASSPGLALYEQYF	TGTGCCAGCAGTCCTGGACTAGCCCTTTACGAGCAGTACTTC
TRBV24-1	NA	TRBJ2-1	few	CATSDPMGSGGEQFF	TGTGCCACCAGTGACCCCATGGGAAGCGGTGGTGAGCAGTTCTTC
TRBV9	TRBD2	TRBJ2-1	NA	CASSPRLAGALNEQFF	TGTGCCAGCAGCCCGAGACTAGCGGGAGCCCTGAATGAGCAGTTCTTC
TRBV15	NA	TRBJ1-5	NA	CATSNAGRNSNQPQHF	TGTGCCACCAGCAATGCGGGGCGAAATAGCAATCAGCCCCAGCATTTT
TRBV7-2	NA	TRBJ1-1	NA	CASSLGAGYNTEAFF	TGTGCCAGCAGCTTAGGCGCAGGGTATAACACTGAAGCTTTCTTT
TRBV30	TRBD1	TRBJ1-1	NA	CAWVWGTGDTEAFF	TGTGCCTGGGTGTGGGGCACAGGGGACACTGAAGCTTTCTTT